This T cell receptor (beta chain) was recorded in a study of T cells in Graves' hyperthyroidism and ophthalmopathy. TCR beta CDR3 sequences were amplified from RNA transcripts. The TCR CDR3 was amplified in a first-round RT-PCR using the HTBI primer set. TCRdb reprocessed the multiplex PCR reads with MiXCR, giving one entry per CDR3 protein. The sample shows about 590,000 distinct CDR3 sequences, around 16% of them seen only once. This clonotype was picked up many times. This CDR3 has 17 residues. Germline-derived CDR1 and CDR2 are MDHEN and SYDVKM. Trimming removed 7 bases at V and 2 bases at J, with 24 bases between.

The material sequenced was blood. The chain joins TRBV28 to TRBJ2-7, with D possibly TRBD1 on 5 matching bases. The source of this sequence is a woman in her thirties with Graves' hyperthyroidism. The CDR3 reads CASTPWDSLWGTYEQYF. CDR3 DNA: TGTGCCAGCACACCATGGGATTCTTTGTGGGGCACCTACGAGCAGTACTTC.